Following are 4 T cell receptor beta chains from one sample sequenced in a study of cytomegalovirus exposure and HLA in healthy donors. The PCR used 60 Vbeta and 13 Jbeta primers. Sequencing was performed with immunoSEQ multiplex PCR; in TCRdb, only in-frame clones are kept and a portion is missing. The sample lists 150,000 to 200,000 clones; roughly 85% were seen once. The specimen was PBMCs. These receptors originate from a woman aged 45-65 years in good health and CMV-seropositive.

CDR3 amino acids: CASSAPQGTQGRYTF. The CDR3 region has the DNA TGTGCCAGCAGTGCGCCCCAGGGGACACAGGGCCGCTACACCTTC. The V call is TRBV6-1, the J call TRBJ1-2; a weak D match, TRBD1 (6 bases). CDR3 size: 15 residues. Deletions cut 4 bases from V and 9 bases from J, with 21 bases between. Germline CDR1 is MNHNS and CDR2 is SASEGT.

The chain employs TRBV7-9 and TRBJ2-1, with 12 bases that match TRBD2. V lost 5 bases and J lost 4; bases outside the gene matches: 3. The germline gives CDR1 SEHNR, CDR2 FQNEAQ (reference sequence). The CDR3 length is 15 residues. CDR3 sequence: CASSPLAGGYNEQFF. The CDR3 nucleotides are TGTGCCAGCAGCCCGCTAGCGGGAGGGTACAATGAGCAGTTCTTC. The variable domain in full, completed from reference TRBV7-9 and TRBJ2-1, reads DTGVSQNPRHKITKRGQNVTFRCDPISEHNRLYWYRQTLGQGPEFLTYFQNEAQLEKSRLLSDRFSAERPKGSFSTLEIQRTEQGDSAMYLCASSPLAGGYNEQFFGPGTRLTVL.

The chain employs TRBV6-5 and TRBJ1-1; D not resolved. Trimming took 8 bases from V and 0 from J, leaving 13 bases between them. CDR1 and CDR2 from the germline V gene are MNHEY and SVGAGI. This CDR3 spans 14 amino acids. The CDR3 loop reads CASGSGSLNTEAFF. Here the CDR3 DNA reads TGTGCCAGCGGGTCAGGAAGTCTGAACACTGAAGCTTTCTTT.

The V gene is TRBV6-1, the J gene TRBJ2-5; TRBD1 matches at 9 bases. The junction had 9 bases not matched to a gene; V was cut back by 8 bases and J by 5 bases. This CDR3 has 14 residues. Germline loops: CDR1 MNHNS, CDR2 SASEGT. The CDR3 here is CASLHTGGEETQYF. CDR3 DNA: TGTGCCAGCTTACATACAGGGGGCGAGGAGACCCAGTACTTC.